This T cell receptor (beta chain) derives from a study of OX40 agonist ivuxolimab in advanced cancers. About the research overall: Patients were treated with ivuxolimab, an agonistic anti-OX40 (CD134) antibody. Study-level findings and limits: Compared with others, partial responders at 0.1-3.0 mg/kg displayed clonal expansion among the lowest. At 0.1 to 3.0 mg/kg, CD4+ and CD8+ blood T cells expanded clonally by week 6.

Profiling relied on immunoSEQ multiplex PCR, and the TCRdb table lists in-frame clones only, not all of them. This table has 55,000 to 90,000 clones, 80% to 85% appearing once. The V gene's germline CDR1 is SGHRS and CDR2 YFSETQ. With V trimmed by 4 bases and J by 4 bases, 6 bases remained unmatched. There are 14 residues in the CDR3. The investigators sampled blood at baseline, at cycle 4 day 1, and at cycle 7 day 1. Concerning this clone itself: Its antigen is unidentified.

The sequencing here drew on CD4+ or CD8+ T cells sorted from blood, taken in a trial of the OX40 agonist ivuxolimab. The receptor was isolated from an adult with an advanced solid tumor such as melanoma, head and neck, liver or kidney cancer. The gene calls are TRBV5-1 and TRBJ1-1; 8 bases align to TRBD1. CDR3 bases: TGCGCCAGCAGCCCCGGACAGGGAGGCACTGAAGCTTTCTTT. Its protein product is CASSPGQGGTEAFF.